One sample yielded the 18 T cell receptor beta chains listed below, sequenced in a study of OX40 agonist ivuxolimab in advanced cancers. Sequencing was performed with immunoSEQ multiplex PCR; in TCRdb, only in-frame clones are kept and a portion is missing. The sample lists 60,000 to 65,000 clones, more than 90% occurring once. This specimen consisted of CD4+ or CD8+ T cells sorted from blood, obtained in a trial of the OX40 agonist ivuxolimab. The receptors come from an adult with an advanced solid tumor such as melanoma, head and neck, liver or kidney cancer.

This chain uses TRBV7-2 with TRBJ2-3; tentatively, D is TRBD2 (5 bases). Deletions cut 5 bases from V and 5 bases from J, with 8 bases between. The CDR3 is 12 residues long. Germline V lookup: CDR1 SGHTA, CDR2 FQGNSA. In DNA, the CDR3 is TGTGCCAGCAGCGACTATCTAGATACGCAGTATTTT. Translated, it gives CASSDYLDTQYF.

This chain connects TRBV30 to TRBJ2-3; 8 bases align to TRBD2. The ends lost 4 bases at V and 5 bases at J; junction bases unmatched: 8. This CDR3 is 14 amino acids long. CDR1 and CDR2 (germline): GTSNPN, SVGIG (reference sequence). CDR3 nucleotide sequence: TGTGCCTGGAACCGGGGGGGCCCTGGAGATACGCAGTATTTT. Its protein product is CAWNRGGPGDTQYF. The full variable domain, rest sourced from reference TRBV30 and TRBJ2-3, is SQTIHQWPATLVQPVGSPLSLECTVEGTSNPNLYWYRQAAGRGLQLLFYSVGIGQISSEVPQNLSASRPQDRQFILSSKKLLLSDSGFYLCAWNRGGPGDTQYFGPGTRLTVL.

In DNA, the CDR3 is TGTGCCATCAGTGAAATTGAGGCTGAAGCTTTCTTT. Its protein is CAISEIEAEAFF. The rearrangement joins TRBV10-3 to TRBJ1-1; D is ambiguous. This CDR3 region has 12 residues. Germline values: CDR1 ENHRY, CDR2 SYGVKD. V gave up 3 bases and J gave up 6 bases, with 8 bases separating them.

This clone was seen once. The V and J genes are TRBV11-2 and TRBJ2-5; D is unresolved. CDR3 length equals 12 residues. The germline V gene encodes CDR1 SGHAT and CDR2 FQNNGV. Trimming removed 3 bases from V and 6 bases from J, with 8 bases in between. The CDR3 is CASSLSGKTQYF. The CDR3 DNA follows: TGTGCCAGCAGCTTGTCGGGCAAGACCCAGTACTTC.

V and J are TRBV6-6 and TRBJ1-1; possibly TRBD1 for D (5 bases). The CDR3 runs to 15 residues. CDR1 is MNHNY, CDR2 SVGAGI, per germline (reference sequence). V shed 2 bases and J shed 1 base, with 11 bases lying between them. This CDR3 reads CASSYAGRGNTEAFF. The CDR3 nucleotides read TGTGCCAGCAGTTACGCCGGGAGGGGGAACACTGAAGCTTTCTTT.

This chain joins TRBV11-3 and TRBJ2-3; 9 bases agree with TRBD2. V trimming: 1 base; J trimming: 0 bases; junction bases outside the gene matches: 2. The length of the CDR3 is 16 residues. Per the germline V gene, CDR1 is SGHNT and CDR2 is YENEEA. The CDR3 nucleotides are TGTGCCAGCAGCTTAGGACTAGCGGTTAGCACAGATACGCAGTATTTT. It codes for CASSLGLAVSTDTQYF.

The CDR3 here is CASSLGGQGNSPLHF. The CDR3 DNA sequence: TGTGCCAGCAGCTTAGGGGGACAGGGGAATTCACCCCTCCACTTT. The rearrangement uses TRBV5-4 and TRBJ1-6; TRBD1 matches at 10 bases. The V gene end was trimmed by 2 bases and the J gene end by 7 bases; junction bases not matched to a gene: 3. This CDR3 has 15 amino acids. Germline assignment: CDR1 SGHNT and CDR2 YYREEE (reference sequence).

The CDR3 is CSAGSPEKLFF. Written as DNA, the CDR3 is TGCAGCGCCGGATCACCGGAAAAACTGTTTTTT. The rearrangement joins TRBV29-1 to TRBJ1-4; D is ambiguous. The germline CDR1 and CDR2 sequences are SQVTM and ANQGSEA. The CDR3 sequence is 11 residues long. V lost 7 bases and J 8 bases, leaving 11 bases between the germline ends. Looking up the rest from reference TRBV29-1 and TRBJ1-4 gives the full variable domain: SAVISQKPSRDICQRGTSLTIQCQVDSQVTMMFWYRQQPGQSLTLIATANQGSEATYESGFVIDKFPISRPNLTFSTLTVSNMSPEDSSIYLCSAGSPEKLFFGSGTQLSVL.

The chain is built from TRBV6-1 and TRBJ2-7; D gene ambiguous. CDR1 and CDR2 from the germline V gene are MNHNS and SASEGT. Deletions cut 3 bases from V and 2 bases from J, with 8 bases between. This CDR3 has 13 residues. CDR3 DNA sequence: TGTGCCAGCAGTGAGCCGCCAACCTACGAGCAGTACTTC. This encodes CASSEPPTYEQYF.

This rearrangement joins TRBV18 to TRBJ2-1; 11 positions agree with TRBD2. The CDR3 is 16 amino acids. Germline V gene data show CDR1 as KGHSH and CDR2 as LQKENI. The trim removed 1 base at V and 7 bases at J, leaving 6 bases unmatched. The CDR3 DNA follows: TGTGCCAGCTCACCACGAGGGACTAGCGGTGCAAATGAGCAGTTCTTC. Translation: CASSPRGTSGANEQFF.

V and J are TRBV10-2 and TRBJ1-6; perhaps TRBD1 as D (5 bases). Germline V lookup: CDR1 WSHSY, CDR2 SAAADI. Trimming removed 0 bases at V and 7 bases at J, with 16 bases between. This CDR3 region has 17 residues. CDR3 in amino acids: CASSESFAVGVNSPLHF. The DNA for the CDR3 is TGCGCCAGCAGTGAGTCCTTTGCTGTGGGGGTAAATTCACCCCTCCACTTT.

V is TRBV6-1 and J is TRBJ1-3; no firm D call. From germline, CDR1 is MNHNS and CDR2 SASEGT. Between the trimmed V and J ends, which lost 0 bases and 3 bases, there was a span of 9 bases. This CDR3 contains 15 residues. The CDR3 loop reads CASSEAPGIGNTIYF. The CDR3, as DNA: TGTGCCAGCAGTGAAGCCCCAGGAATTGGAAACACCATATATTTT.

The chain employs TRBV10-2 and TRBJ1-5; no firm D call. Per the germline V gene, CDR1 is WSHSY and CDR2 is SAAADI. The CDR3 loop spans 13 amino acids. V lost 7 bases to trimming and J lost 0 bases, with 7 bases between them. The CDR3 spells CASTENSNQPQHF. The CDR3 DNA is TGCGCCAGCACGGAGAATAGCAATCAGCCCCAGCATTTT.

V and J are TRBV2 and TRBJ1-1; D not resolved. Looked up from germline, CDR1 is SNHLY and CDR2 is FYNNEI. Trimming took off 5 bases at V and 4 bases at J, with 14 bases between the two ends. The CDR3 length is 14 residues. The CDR3 DNA reads TGTGCCAGCAGTCAACAAGGTAGTGGCACTGAAGCTTTCTTT. Its protein is CASSQQGSGTEAFF.

This chain uses TRBV5-4 with TRBJ2-5, with 8 bases matching TRBD2. The tail of the sequence fits TRBJ2-7 better, so the J call may be wrong. This CDR3 region has 12 residues. CDR1 is SGHNT, CDR2 YYREEE, per germline (reference sequence). CDR3 protein: CASSRGGLEQYF. The DNA for the CDR3 is TGTGCCAGCTCCCGGGGGGGCCTCGAGCAGTACTTC.

The chain couples TRBV30 to TRBJ1-1; D is unresolved. The germline V gene has CDR1 GTSNPN and CDR2 SVGIG (reference sequence). Trimming left V 3 bases short and J 0 bases short, with 11 bases between. This CDR3 has 14 amino acids. DNA of the CDR3: TGTGCCTGGAGACTACTTGGCATGAACACTGAAGCTTTCTTT. Protein sequence: CAWRLLGMNTEAFF.

This rearrangement joins TRBV4-2 to TRBJ2-1; TRBD2 agrees at 8 bases. The germline CDR1 and CDR2 sequences are LGHNA and YNFKEQ. The J segment lost 6 bases and the V segment lost 2 bases, leaving 12 bases of the junction unmatched. The CDR3 sequence is 17 residues long. The CDR3 loop is CASSQLAGRGGINEQFF. CDR3 nucleotides: TGTGCCAGCAGCCAACTCGCCGGGAGGGGGGGCATCAATGAGCAGTTCTTC.

V gene TRBV9 combines with J gene TRBJ2-3, with D tentatively TRBD2 (5 bases). CDR1 and CDR2 (germline): SGDLS, YYNGEE. V lost 0 bases and J lost 6, with 11 bases in between. The CDR3 contains 14 residues. The CDR3 DNA reads as TGTGCCAGCAGCGTAGGAGGGTTCACGGATACGCAGTATTTT. Amino acids: CASSVGGFTDTQYF.